These T cell receptor beta chains were read from a single sample in a study of radiation and T cells in renal cell carcinoma. Assay: immunoSEQ multiplex PCR; the TCRdb copy retains only in-frame clones and omits some. The data contain about 150,000 clones, 86% of them singletons. The input for sequencing was blood, taken from a patient whose treatment included radiotherapy and nephrectomy. These receptors were obtained from a woman between 45 and 65 years old with renal cell carcinoma. CDR3s include the opening cysteine and the closing phenylalanine or tryptophan. The D gene is left open where the match is weak. Rows give clone size only sometimes, using once, few, many, or a class for an expanded clone.

size	V	J	D	DNA	CDR3
-	TRBV6-5	TRBJ2-7	TRBD2	TGTGCCAGCAGTTCTGCTGAGGGGAGGGCCTTATACGAGCAGTACTTC	CASSSAEGRALYEQYF
-	TRBV11-2	TRBJ2-7	TRBD1	TGTGCCAGCAGCCGTGGGACAGGGAGTTACGAGCAGTACTTC	CASSRGTGSYEQYF
-	TRBV7-2	TRBJ2-7	TRBD1	TGTGCCAGCAGCTTATTGGGACAGGGGAGCGAGCAGTACTTC	CASSLLGQGSEQYF
-	TRBV11-1	TRBJ2-1	-	TGTGCCAGCAGCTTAGACCCGGAGGTCAATGAGCAGTTCTTC	CASSLDPEVNEQFF
-	TRBV11-2	TRBJ2-1	TRBD2	TGTGCCAGCAGCTTCGGGACTAGCGTATACAATGAGCAGTTCTTC	CASSFGTSVYNEQFF
-	TRBV4-2	TRBJ2-7	TRBD2	TGTGCCAGCAGCCAAGAGCCGGCGGGAGCCTCCGAGCAGTACTTC	CASSQEPAGASEQYF
-	TRBV5-4	TRBJ2-2	-	TGTGCCAGCAGCTTGGAGTTTTGCAGGGCCGGGGAGCTGTTTTTT	CASSLEFCRAGELFF
-	TRBV7-3	TRBJ2-5	TRBD1	TGTGCCAGCAGCACAGGGGGGTACCAAGAGACCCAGTACTTC	CASSTGGYQETQYF
-	TRBV7-9	TRBJ2-1	-	TGTGCCAGCACTAATCCGTCCCTGACTGGCGGGAAGAGCTACAATGAGCAGTTCTTC	CASTNPSLTGGKSYNEQFF
once	TRBV7-9	TRBJ1-1	-	TGTGCCAGCAGCTCCGGAGCTTTCTTT	CASSSGAFF
-	TRBV30	TRBJ1-3	-	TGTGCCTGGAGTCCCTTGAAGTCTGGAAACACCATATATTTT	CAWSPLKSGNTIYF
-	TRBV6-1	TRBJ1-2	-	TGTGCCAGCAGTGAAACCTATATAACCTATGGCTGCACCTTC	CASSETYITYGCTF
-	TRBV5-4	TRBJ2-7	TRBD1	TGTGCCAGCAGCTTCCCGGGACAGGTCTACGAGCAGTACTTC	CASSFPGQVYEQYF
-	TRBV10-1	TRBJ2-1	TRBD1	TGCGCCAGCTACTCGGAGTGGACAGGGGCGAACAATGAGCAGTTCTTC	CASYSEWTGANNEQFF
-	TRBV11-3	TRBJ2-1	TRBD2	TGTGCCAGCAGCCCCGGTCTAGCGGGAGCCAATGAGCAGTTCTTC	CASSPGLAGANEQFF
-	TRBV27	TRBJ1-2	TRBD1	TGTGCCAGCAGTTTAAACAGGGGATCTAACTATGGCTACACCTTC	CASSLNRGSNYGYTF
-	TRBV5-1	TRBJ2-7	-	TGCGCCAGCAGCTTGGCGGGAGTCTCCTACGAGCAGTACTTC	CASSLAGVSYEQYF
-	TRBV6-5	TRBJ2-1	TRBD2	TGTGCCAGCAGACCTAGCGGGGGGGTTGGGCAGTTCTTC	CASRPSGGVGQFF
-	TRBV7-2	TRBJ1-3	-	TGTGCCAGCCGCCGGGACTCTGGAAACACCATATATTTT	CASRRDSGNTIYF
few	TRBV7-2	TRBJ1-5	-	TGTGCCAGCAGCTTTCGGAATCAGCCCCAGCATTTT	CASSFRNQPQHF
-	TRBV7-2	TRBJ2-7	-	TGTGCCAGCAGCTTAATTCGGGACTACGAGCAGTACTTC	CASSLIRDYEQYF
-	TRBV27	TRBJ1-3	-	TGTGCCAGCAGTTTCACAGGGCACTCTGGAAACACCATATATTTT	CASSFTGHSGNTIYF
-	TRBV7-2	TRBJ2-7	-	TGTGCCAGCAGCTCCCCCGACAGGAAGGCCTACGAGCAGTACTTC	CASSSPDRKAYEQYF
once	TRBV4-1	TRBJ2-7	-	TGCGCCAGCAGCCCGACAGGGGCTAGCGGGATTTACGAGCAGTACTTC	CASSPTGASGIYEQYF
few	TRBV6-5	TRBJ1-4	-	TGTGCCAGCAGCGACGGACAGAGGGAAAAACTGTTTTTT	CASSDGQREKLFF
-	TRBV5-6	TRBJ2-7	TRBD1	TGTGCCAGCAGCTTGGTCCTTGACAGGGGAGGCTACGAGCAGTACTTC	CASSLVLDRGGYEQYF
-	TRBV5-4	TRBJ2-5	TRBD1	TGTGCCAGCAGCCCTAGGGGACAGGGATTAGAGACCCAGTACTTC	CASSPRGQGLETQYF
once	TRBV19	TRBJ2-5	TRBD2	TGTGCCAGTAGTATCCGAGCGGGGACGCGGCGGTGGGAGACCCAGTACTTC	CASSIRAGTRRWETQYF
-	TRBV6-5	TRBJ1-2	TRBD1	TGTGCCAGCAAAGTACAGGGGTCGGGCTATGGCTACACCTTC	CASKVQGSGYGYTF
-	TRBV7-9	TRBJ2-6	-	TGTGCCAGCAGCTTACAGGGGGCCAACGTCCTGACTTTC	CASSLQGANVLTF
-	TRBV5-5	TRBJ1-6	-	TGTGCCAGCAGCTTGGTGGTCAGGGTGGATTCACCCCTCCACTTT	CASSLVVRVDSPLHF
-	TRBV6-5	TRBJ1-5	-	TGTGCCAGCAGAGGCACAGGAGGACAGCCCCAGCATTTT	CASRGTGGQPQHF
-	TRBV7-2	TRBJ2-7	TRBD2	TGTGCCAGCAGCTTTAGCGGGGCCACCTACGAGCAGTACTTC	CASSFSGATYEQYF
-	TRBV5-1	TRBJ2-2	TRBD2	TGCGCCAGCAGCTTGGTTTCCGGACTAGCGAGCACCGGGGAGCTGTTTTTT	CASSLVSGLASTGELFF
-	TRBV5-6	TRBJ1-4	TRBD1	TGTGCCAGCAGCTCGACAGGGGGCTCTGAAAAACTGTTTTTT	CASSSTGGSEKLFF
once	TRBV5-1	TRBJ2-5	TRBD2	TGCGCCAGCAGCTCCGGGGGGATAAGTGAGACCCAGTACTTC	CASSSGGISETQYF
-	TRBV28	TRBJ1-1	-	TGTGCCAGCTCCGAGAGCAGTAACACTGAAGCTTTCTTT	CASSESSNTEAFF
-	TRBV9	TRBJ1-1	TRBD1	TGTGCCAGCAGCCCCTCCCTTCCCGGGACAGCAGAAAGCCGGAACACTGAAGCTTTCTTT	CASSPSLPGTAESRNTEAFF
-	TRBV28	TRBJ1-5	TRBD1	TGTGCCAGCAGCACAGGGGGGTATCAGCCCCAGCATTTT	CASSTGGYQPQHF
-	TRBV14	TRBJ1-2	TRBD1	TGTGCCAGCAGCCCTAGAGGGGGCTCGGGCTACACCTTC	CASSPRGGSGYTF
-	TRBV28	TRBJ1-5	-	TGTGCGATCGAGACAGCGAATCAGCCCCAGCATTTT	CAIETANQPQHF
-	TRBV7-2	TRBJ2-7	-	TGTGCCAGCAGCCAACGACAGTTCTACGAGCAGTACTTC	CASSQRQFYEQYF
once	TRBV30	TRBJ1-2	TRBD1	TGTGCCTGGAGTACAACGCGGACAGGGGTCGGCTACACCTTC	CAWSTTRTGVGYTF
-	TRBV14	TRBJ1-1	-	TGTGCCAGCAGCAAAGGGAGGATCATGAACACTGAAGCTTTCTTT	CASSKGRIMNTEAFF
-	TRBV10-1	TRBJ2-7	-	TGCGCCAGCAGTGACGGCGGGGCGGGGACCTACGAGCAGTACTTC	CASSDGGAGTYEQYF
-	TRBV5-1	TRBJ2-3	-	TGCGCCAGCAGCCCGGGGTGGGGACAAACCACAGATACGCAGTATTTT	CASSPGWGQTTDTQYF
-	TRBV5-6	TRBJ2-3	TRBD2	TGTGCCAGCAGCCCCAAGCGGGGGGGGGCGGGCACAGATACGCAGTATTTT	CASSPKRGGAGTDTQYF
-	TRBV23-1	TRBJ2-7	-	TGCGCCAGCAGAGAGGACTGGGAGCAGTACTTC	CASREDWEQYF
-	TRBV11-3	TRBJ1-1	TRBD1	TGTGCCAGCAGCCGAGGGGGCTCTCTAGAAGCTTTCTTT	CASSRGGSLEAFF
-	TRBV6-1	TRBJ2-1	-	TGTGCCAGCAGTGAAACCGGTGAAGGTGAGCAGTTCTTC	CASSETGEGEQFF
-	TRBV7-6	TRBJ2-7	TRBD2	TGTGCCAGCAGCTTAGGATTTGGGACTAGCGGGAGGGAGCAGTACTTC	CASSLGFGTSGREQYF
-	TRBV5-4	TRBJ1-1	-	TGTGCCAGCAGCTTGGAAAGGGATAACACTGAAGCTTTCTTT	CASSLERDNTEAFF
-	TRBV4-3	TRBJ1-4	-	TGCGCCAGCAGCCCCGACAGGACGTATGAAAAACTGTTTTTT	CASSPDRTYEKLFF
-	TRBV6-1	TRBJ1-3	-	TGTGCCAGCACCCTAAGAACGTCCTTCATATATTTT	CASTLRTSFIYF